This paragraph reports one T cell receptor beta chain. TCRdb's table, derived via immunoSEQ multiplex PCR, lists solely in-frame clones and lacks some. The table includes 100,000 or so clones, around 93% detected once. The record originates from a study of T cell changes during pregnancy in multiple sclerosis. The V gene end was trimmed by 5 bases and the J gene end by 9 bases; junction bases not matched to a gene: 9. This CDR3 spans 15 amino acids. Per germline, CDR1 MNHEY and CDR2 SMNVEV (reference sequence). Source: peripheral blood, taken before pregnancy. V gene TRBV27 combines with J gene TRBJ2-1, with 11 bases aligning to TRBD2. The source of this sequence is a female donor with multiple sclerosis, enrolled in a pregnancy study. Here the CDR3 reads CASSAGTSGLGEQFF. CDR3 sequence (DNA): TGTGCCAGCAGTGCCGGGACTAGCGGCCTGGGTGAGCAGTTCTTC.